This T cell receptor beta chain was captured by sequencing in a study of blood T cell repertoires in COVID-19. In the study overall: The origin of the acute and convalescent COVID-19 samples was the United States, Italy and Spain. Sources were T cells, B-cell-depleted T cells, or PBMCs; the material itself was cDNA or gDNA.

In the source study's methods: It was from reference gene primer amplification that nucleated cell counts were estimated. Libraries were prepared by immunoSEQ multiplex PCR; TCRdb keeps only in-frame clonotypes and omits some of them. The DNA gave D and trimming, while V, J and clone size come from that table. The repertoire has approximately 90,000 clones, 70% to 80% of them found once; the top ten carry 24%. CDR3 size: 14 residues. CDR1 is MNHEY, CDR2 SVGAGI, per germline. The trim removed 6 bases at V and 5 bases at J, leaving 10 bases unmatched. The rearrangement links TRBV6-5 to TRBJ2-7, with 7 bases identical to TRBD1. The sequenced sample was peripheral blood. The sequence derives from a human donor in a cohort sampled during active COVID-19. The CDR3 region is CASSYPGTENEQYF. The CDR3 DNA sequence: TGTGCCAGCAGCTATCCCGGGACAGAGAACGAGCAGTACTTC.